This entry lists 22 T cell receptor beta chains sequenced from one sample in a study of T cell responses to AZD1222 COVID-19 vaccine. Sequencing used immunoSEQ multiplex PCR; TCRdb keeps in-frame clones, though not all of them. Among around 140,000 clones listed, 91% were seen once. The sample was peripheral blood, taken 28 days after the second AZD1222 dose. Source of these receptors: an adult who received the AZD1222 COVID-19 vaccine.

J is TRBJ2-7 and V is TRBV5-5; 8 bases line up with TRBD1. Germline V gene lookup returns CDR1 SGHKS and CDR2 YYEKEE (reference sequence). J lost 0 bases, V lost 0 bases, and 2 bases had no gene match. CDR3 size: 15 residues. CDR3 protein: CASSLGQGFSYEQYV. The CDR3 DNA reads as TGTGCCAGCAGCTTGGGACAGGGGTTCTCCTACGAGCAGTACGTC.

The chain links TRBV24-1 to TRBJ1-2; D is uncertain. This CDR3 is built from 13 residues. The germline V and J ends were trimmed by 4 bases and 4 bases, with 9 bases remaining between them. CDR1 is KGHDR and CDR2 is SFDVKD in the germline V gene. The CDR3 here is CATSDSDTYGYTF. CDR3 DNA sequence: TGTGCCACCAGTGACAGTGACACCTATGGCTACACCTTC.

In this sample, this clone turned up a few times. Distinct nucleotide sequences in the sample also encode this CDR3. The chain joins TRBV12-3 or TRBV12-4 to TRBJ2-7; tentatively, D is TRBD1 or TRBD2 (5 bases each). The V gene lost 3 bases and the J gene lost 3 bases, with 9 bases spanning the gap. The CDR3 contains 13 residues. CDR3 amino acids: CASSFRGGYEQYF. The CDR3 bases are TGTGCCAGCAGTTTCCGGGGCGGCTACGAGCAGTACTTC.

This clone was seen a handful of times. The V and J genes are TRBV19 and TRBJ1-3, with TRBD1 identical over 9 bases. V dropped 5 bases and J dropped 2; count of bases not matched to a gene: 7. Germline lookup yields CDR1 LNHDA and CDR2 SQIVND (reference sequence). The CDR3 length is 16 residues. CDR3 coding DNA: TGTGCCAGTAGTCCCGGACAGGGGAAGACTGGAAACACCATATATTTT. It is translated as CASSPGQGKTGNTIYF.

This clone was counted a few times. The chain couples TRBV5-1 to TRBJ1-1; a weak D match, TRBD1 (5 bases). Trimming removed 4 bases from V and 5 bases from J, with 12 bases in between. The CDR3 spans 13 residues. The germline gives CDR1 SGHRS, CDR2 YFSETQ. CDR3 loop: CASSPTVATEAFF. In DNA form, the CDR3 reads TGCGCCAGCAGCCCGACAGTTGCTACTGAAGCTTTCTTT. Full variable domain (rest looked up from reference TRBV5-1 and TRBJ1-1): KAGVTQTPRYLIKTRGQQVTLSCSPISGHRSVSWYQQTPGQGLQFLFEYFSETQRNKGNFPGRFSGRQFSNSRSEMNVSTLELGDSALYLCASSPTVATEAFFGQGTRLTVV.

This clone was found once. The chain uses TRBV10-1 and TRBJ1-5, with TRBD1 matching over 10 bases. Germline values: CDR1 WNHNN, CDR2 SYGVQD (reference sequence). The V segment lost 8 bases and the J segment 6 bases; nucleotides outside the gene matches: 10. CDR3 size: 15 residues. CDR3 region: CASSTDRGRGQPQHF. CDR3 coding DNA: TGCGCCAGCTCTACAGACAGGGGGCGAGGTCAGCCCCAGCATTTT.

The chain is built from TRBV5-4 and TRBJ1-1, with D possibly matching TRBD1 (5 bases). The CDR3 runs 13 residues. Germline CDR1 and CDR2: SGHNT and YYREEE (reference sequence). With 6 bases removed from V and 9 bases from J, the gap between germline ends came to 18 bases. The CDR3 here is CASNDGTFSKAFF. The CDR3 DNA reads as TGTGCCAGCAACGACGGGACCTTTTCTAAAGCTTTCTTT.

This clone was observed a handful of times. This rearrangement joins TRBV24-1 to TRBJ2-1; tentatively, D is TRBD2 (5 bases). This CDR3 is 13 amino acids long. Germline V gives CDR1 KGHDR, CDR2 SFDVKD. The V end was cut by 5 bases, the J end by 7 bases, with 11 bases between. In DNA form, the CDR3 reads TGTGCCACCAGTGGGGCGGGCCCTAATGAGCAGTTCTTC. Translated: CATSGAGPNEQFF.

This sequence joins TRBV5-4 and TRBJ2-7; TRBD2 matches at 9 bases. V shed 4 bases, J shed 1 base, and the junction held 6 bases outside the gene matches. This CDR3 has 15 amino acids. Germline CDR1 and CDR2: SGHNT and YYREEE (reference sequence). CDR3 sequence: CASSPPTSGSYEQYF. The DNA of the CDR3 is TGTGCCAGCAGCCCCCCGACTAGCGGATCCTACGAGCAGTACTTC.

The chain joins TRBV7-9 to TRBJ1-3; D gene unclear. CDR1 SEHNR and CDR2 FQNEAQ come from the germline V gene (reference sequence). The germline V and J ends were trimmed by 1 base and 4 bases, with 8 bases remaining between them. The CDR3 has 14 amino acids. DNA for the CDR3: TGTGCCAGCAGCTTAGACCTGCTCGGAAACACCATATATTTT. Its protein is CASSLDLLGNTIYF.

The chain joins TRBV9 to TRBJ2-2; TRBD1 matches 10 bases. Looked up from germline, CDR1 is SGDLS and CDR2 is YYNGEE. The CDR3 spans 16 residues. V lost 2 bases to trimming and J lost 2 bases; unmatched junction nucleotides: 3. CDR3 protein: CASSVDRGLNTGELFF. The CDR3 DNA follows: TGTGCCAGCAGCGTCGACAGGGGGCTTAACACCGGGGAGCTGTTTTTT.

The chain uses TRBV19 and TRBJ1-5; a possible D gene is TRBD1 (5 bases). The V gene's germline CDR1 is LNHDA and CDR2 SQIVND (reference sequence). V was trimmed by 5 bases and J by 1 base, leaving 15 bases between them. CDR3 length: 16 residues. Here the CDR3 DNA reads TGTGCCAGTAGTCCTCGACAGTACCGGAGCAATCAGCCCCAGCATTTT. Translated: CASSPRQYRSNQPQHF.

This CDR3 reads CASSPQSSPSGYHNEQFF. The CDR3 DNA reads TGTGCCAGCTCACCACAGTCTTCGCCTAGCGGTTATCATAATGAGCAGTTCTTC. The rearrangement joins TRBV18 to TRBJ2-1; 7 nucleotides align to TRBD2. CDR3 size: 18 residues. The ends lost 1 base at V and 7 bases at J; junction bases unmatched: 16. Germline loops: CDR1 KGHSH, CDR2 LQKENI.

This chain uses TRBV6-1 with TRBJ1-2, with 7 bases that match TRBD1. Germline-derived CDR1 and CDR2 are MNHNS and SASEGT. Trimming took 2 bases from V and 8 from J; bases not matched to a gene: 11. The CDR3 has 15 residues. The CDR3 spells CASSERVTGILGYTF. The CDR3 DNA sequence: TGTGCCAGCAGTGAAAGGGTGACAGGGATTCTGGGCTACACCTTC.

This chain joins TRBV6-5 and TRBJ1-2; D is possibly TRBD1 (5 bases). This CDR3 has 14 amino acids. Trimming took off 0 bases at V and 6 bases at J, with 11 bases between the two ends. Germline V gene sequence: CDR1 MNHEY, CDR2 SVGAGI. CDR3 nucleotide sequence: TGTGCCAGCAGTTACTCCGACAGTCGGGATGGCTACACCTTC. It yields the protein CASSYSDSRDGYTF.

The rearrangement uses TRBV30 and TRBJ1-1; no firm D call. The CDR3 spans 12 residues. Trimming shortened V by 3 bases and J by 3 bases, and 8 bases separated the two germline ends. Per germline, CDR1 GTSNPN and CDR2 SVGIG (reference sequence). The CDR3 DNA sequence: TGTGCCTGGAGGCAGGACTACACTGAAGCTTTCTTT. Its translation is CAWRQDYTEAFF. Variable domain in full (rest from reference TRBV30 and TRBJ1-1): SQTIHQWPATLVQPVGSPLSLECTVEGTSNPNLYWYRQAAGRGLQLLFYSVGIGQISSEVPQNLSASRPQDRQFILSSKKLLLSDSGFYLCAWRQDYTEAFFGQGTRLTVV.

The J gene is TRBJ1-5, the V gene TRBV30; D may be TRBD1 (5 bases). There are 13 residues in the CDR3. Germline loops: CDR1 GTSNPN, CDR2 SVGIG (reference sequence). Trimming left V 0 bases short and J 9 bases short, with 12 bases between. CDR3 region: CAWSVYPQGPQHF. The CDR3 DNA reads TGTGCCTGGAGTGTATACCCTCAGGGGCCCCAGCATTTT.

This chain joins TRBV5-5 and TRBJ2-5; possibly TRBD2 for D (5 bases). CDR1 and CDR2 from the germline V gene are SGHKS and YYEKEE (reference sequence). V was pared by 1 base and J by 5 bases, with 15 bases between. This CDR3 has 15 amino acids. CDR3 DNA: TGTGCCAGCAGCTTGCCGGGCGCACGAGGGGAGACCCAGTACTTC. Amino acid sequence: CASSLPGARGETQYF.

This chain joins TRBV28 and TRBJ2-7; TRBD2 is a possible D gene (5 bases). The CDR3 length is 13 residues. From germline, CDR1 is MDHEN and CDR2 SYDVKM. V was clipped by 6 bases and J by 9 bases, with 18 bases between them. CDR3: CASRLTGSLPQYF. CDR3 coding DNA: TGTGCCAGCAGACTGACGGGGAGCCTACCGCAGTACTTC.

This clone was seen only once. CDR3 nucleotide sequence: TGCGCCAGCAGCTTGGTGGGGATGGCGGCTGAAGCTTTCTTT. This encodes CASSLVGMAAEAFF. The chain combines TRBV5-1 with TRBJ1-1; D remains unclear. Between the trimmed V and J ends, which lost 0 bases and 6 bases, there was a span of 12 bases. Looked up from germline, CDR1 is SGHRS and CDR2 is YFSETQ. The CDR3 totals 14 residues.

The genes are TRBV5-8 and TRBJ1-1; perhaps TRBD1 as D (6 bases). Trimming shortened V by 4 bases and J by 3 bases, and 19 bases separated the two germline ends. Germline CDR1 reads SGHTS; CDR2 reads YDEGEE. CDR3 length: 16 amino acids. CDR3 protein: CASSHSLRGGDTEAFF. Written as DNA, the CDR3 is TGTGCCAGCAGCCACTCCCTTAGGGGGGGGGACACTGAAGCTTTCTTT.

The chain combines TRBV10-1 with TRBJ1-1, with D possibly TRBD1 on 5 matching bases. Trimming shortened V by 10 bases and J by 3 bases, and 15 bases separated the two germline ends. This CDR3 is built from 13 residues. CDR1 and CDR2 (germline): WNHNN, SYGVQD (reference sequence). The CDR3 nucleotides are TGCGCCACCCGGAGGGACCTATACACTGAAGCTTTCTTT. Translation: CATRRDLYTEAFF.